The 7 T cell receptor beta chains listed next were all sequenced from one sample in a study of blood T cell repertoires in COVID-19. Profiling relied on immunoSEQ multiplex PCR, and the TCRdb table lists in-frame clones only, not all of them. Of over 120,000 clones in the sample, roughly three quarters were seen once. Sequencing used peripheral blood. The receptors here all came from a woman aged 55-69 years with acute or convalescent COVID-19.

The V call is TRBV10-1, the J call TRBJ1-1; D ambiguous. Deletions cut 3 bases from V and 11 bases from J, with 10 bases between. The CDR3 covers 11 residues. Germline CDR1 is WNHNN and CDR2 is SYGVQD (reference sequence). CDR3 in amino acids: CASSEGRRAFF. Here the CDR3 DNA reads TGCGCCAGCAGTGAAGGTCGGAGGGCTTTCTTT.

A note on this clone: The junction differs from germline at one of its ends, possibly a read error. The chain joins TRBV6-6 to TRBJ2-1; D remains unclear. This CDR3 has 16 residues. Looked up from germline, CDR1 is MNHNY and CDR2 is SVGAGI (reference sequence). For the CDR3, the DNA is TGTGCCAGCGGTTACTCGGCAAGCGCGCCCGACAATGAGCAGTTCTTC. It codes for CASGYSASAPDNEQFF.

The chain has TRBV15 and TRBJ2-3, with 8 bases lining up with TRBD2. After removal of 1 base from V and 4 bases from J, the junction contained 10 bases not matched to a gene. Germline V lookup: CDR1 LNHNV, CDR2 YYDKDF (reference sequence). The CDR3 is 17 residues long. The CDR3 spells CATSRVRIGGRSDTQYF. The CDR3 DNA reads TGTGCCACCAGCAGAGTGCGCATTGGCGGGAGGTCAGATACGCAGTATTTT.

The rearrangement uses TRBV19 and TRBJ1-4; 7 bases line up with TRBD1. V lost 4 bases, J lost 3 bases, and 2 bases stayed unmatched. CDR1 is LNHDA, CDR2 SQIVND, per germline (reference sequence). CDR3 length equals 14 residues. The CDR3 nucleotides are TGTGCCAGTAGTACGGGACAGCCTAATGAAAAACTGTTTTTT. This sequence encodes CASSTGQPNEKLFF.

The genes are TRBV3-1 (or the pseudogene TRBV3-2) and TRBJ1-4, with a tentative D call TRBD1 (5 bases). CDR3 length equals 14 residues. The germline V gene encodes CDR1 LGHDT and CDR2 YNNKEL (reference sequence). Trimming took 1 base from V and 8 from J, leaving 11 bases between them. The CDR3 reads CASSQVRVREKLFF. The CDR3, as DNA: TGTGCCAGCAGCCAAGTCAGGGTGAGGGAAAAACTGTTTTTT.

This chain links TRBV19 with TRBJ1-5, with D possibly matching TRBD1 (5 bases). Germline assignment: CDR1 LNHDA and CDR2 SQIVND (reference sequence). V was cut by 3 bases and J by 0 bases, with 9 bases left in between. This CDR3 is built from 15 residues. CDR3 region: CASSMGRNSNQPQHF. The CDR3 DNA reads as TGTGCCAGTAGTATGGGGCGGAATAGCAATCAGCCCCAGCATTTT. The variable domain in full, with the rest retrieved from reference TRBV19 and TRBJ1-5, is DGGITQSPKYLFRKEGQNVTLSCEQNLNHDAMYWYRQDPGQGLRLIYYSQIVNDFQKGDIAEGYSVSREKKESFPLTVTSAQKNPTAFYLCASSMGRNSNQPQHFGDGTRLSIL.

The chain carries TRBV5-1 and TRBJ2-7; 11 bases agree with TRBD2. V lost 4 bases to trimming and J lost 5 bases; unmatched junction nucleotides: 5. Germline V gives CDR1 SGHRS, CDR2 YFSETQ. The CDR3 runs 14 residues. The CDR3 region is CASSPGTSGDEQYF. CDR3 in DNA: TGCGCCAGCAGCCCCGGGACTAGCGGAGACGAGCAGTACTTC. The full variable domain, in which reference TRBV5-1 and TRBJ2-7 provide the parts outside the CDR3, is KAGVTQTPRYLIKTRGQQVTLSCSPISGHRSVSWYQQTPGQGLQFLFEYFSETQRNKGNFPGRFSGRQFSNSRSEMNVSTLELGDSALYLCASSPGTSGDEQYFGPGTRLTVT.